This passage covers 14 T cell receptor beta chains from one sample sequenced in a study of stem cell transplantation in POMP-related autoinflammatory disease. Sequenced by immunoSEQ multiplex PCR; TCRdb stores in-frame clones only, minus some. Here the sample spans tens of thousands of clones, more than 75% being singletons. The sequenced sample was CD4+ T cells from PBMCs, obtained after stem cell transplantation. The receptors were gathered from a human patient with POMP-related autoinflammation and immune dysregulation (PRAID). The T cells may come from the graft donor.

Only a few counts were recorded for this clone. The chain is built from TRBV4-2 and TRBJ2-5; 7 bases agree with TRBD2. With V trimmed by 0 bases and J by 5 bases, 6 bases remained unmatched. Germline loops: CDR1 LGHNA, CDR2 YNFKEQ. The CDR3 consists of 15 residues. The CDR3 bases are TGTGCCAGCAGCCAAGATTGGGCGGGAGAGGAGACCCAGTACTTC. It specifies CASSQDWAGEETQYF.

The chain uses TRBV3-1 (or the pseudogene TRBV3-2) and TRBJ2-3; the D gene could be TRBD1 or TRBD2 (6 bases each). The CDR3 sequence is 15 residues long. Germline lookup yields CDR1 LGHDT and CDR2 YNNKEL (reference sequence). The V and J ends lost 7 bases and 3 bases respectively, with 17 bases between them. The CDR3, as DNA: TGTGCCAGCAAACCGACTAGGGGGTTTACAGATACGCAGTATTTT. Protein product: CASKPTRGFTDTQYF.

The chain couples TRBV5-1 to TRBJ2-1, with 7 positions matching TRBD1. The length of the CDR3 is 15 residues. J lost 9 bases, V lost 2 bases, and 11 bases had no gene match. Germline CDR1 and CDR2: SGHRS and YFSETQ. CDR3 region: CASSLSGTEGSEQFF. CDR3 nucleotides: TGCGCCAGCAGCTTATCCGGGACAGAGGGGAGTGAGCAGTTCTTC.

The rearrangement joins TRBV5-1 to TRBJ1-2; 7 positions agree with TRBD1. The CDR3 is 11 residues long. Unmatched junction bases numbered 3, after V lost 3 bases and J lost 10 bases. Germline values: CDR1 SGHRS, CDR2 YFSETQ. DNA of the CDR3: TGCGCCAGCAGCTCGGGACAGTCCTACACCTTC. Translating it yields CASSSGQSYTF.

The chain has TRBV5-1 and TRBJ1-1; 7 nucleotides agree with TRBD1. The CDR3 runs 14 residues. Germline loops: CDR1 SGHRS, CDR2 YFSETQ. After removal of 1 base from V and 5 bases from J, the junction contained 5 bases not matched to a gene. CDR3: CASSLTGVGTEAFF. The CDR3 DNA reads TGCGCCAGCAGCTTGACAGGGGTGGGGACTGAAGCTTTCTTT.

The V gene is TRBV5-1, the J gene TRBJ2-3; possibly TRBD1 or TRBD2 for D (5 bases each). The CDR3 extends over 16 amino acids. V was clipped by 3 bases and J by 3 bases, with 17 bases between them. Germline CDR1 is SGHRS and CDR2 is YFSETQ. CDR3 sequence reads: CASSSRGGAITDTQYF. The CDR3, as DNA: TGCGCCAGCAGCTCCCGGGGTGGGGCCATTACAGATACGCAGTATTTT.

The rearrangement links TRBV11-2 to TRBJ2-7; no definite D call. V was trimmed by 0 bases and J by 2 bases, leaving 8 bases between them. Germline CDR1 reads SGHAT; CDR2 reads FQNNGV. The CDR3 consists of 14 residues. The CDR3: CASSLDVQTYEQYV. The CDR3, as DNA: TGTGCCAGCAGCTTAGATGTACAGACCTACGAGCAGTACGTC.

Details on this clone: One end of the junction fails to match germline, which may point to a read error. In nucleotides, the CDR3 is TGTGCCAGCACCGAGGACAGGCACCAAGGGACCCAGTACTTC. Translation gives CASTEDRHQGTQYF. The chain couples TRBV6-5 to TRBJ2-5; TRBD1 aligns across 7 bases. The CDR3 is 14 residues long. CDR1 and CDR2 (germline): MNHEY, SVGAGI.

The J gene is TRBJ2-7, the V gene TRBV27; TRBD2 matches 10 bases. V dropped 0 bases and J dropped 6; count of bases not matched to a gene: 8. This CDR3 comprises 16 residues. In germline, CDR1 is MNHEY, CDR2 SMNVEV (reference sequence). CDR3 residues: CASSLSSLAGAFEQYF. The CDR3 DNA reads TGTGCCAGCAGTTTATCGTCCCTAGCGGGAGCTTTCGAGCAGTACTTC.

This chain joins TRBV2 and TRBJ1-1; a possible D gene is TRBD1 (5 bases). From germline, CDR1 is SNHLY and CDR2 FYNNEI. The ends were cut back, 1 base at V and 5 bases at J, with 8 bases in the middle. The CDR3 totals 13 residues. The CDR3 sequence: CASSEGGGTEAFF. DNA for the CDR3: TGTGCCAGCAGTGAAGGGGGGGGAACTGAAGCTTTCTTT.

This sequence joins TRBV6-6 and TRBJ2-6; D ambiguous. The CDR3 is 13 residues long. V lost 8 bases and J lost 2, with 7 bases in between. Germline V gene lookup returns CDR1 MNHNY and CDR2 SVGAGI (reference sequence). The CDR3 region has the DNA TGTGCCAGCCGCAGGACTGGGGCCAACGTCCTGACTTTC. Protein sequence: CASRRTGANVLTF.

The rearrangement joins TRBV15 to TRBJ1-4; TRBD1 agrees at 9 bases. V was pared by 5 bases and J by 8 bases, with 9 bases of the junction left unmatched. The germline V gene has CDR1 LNHNV and CDR2 YYDKDF (reference sequence). The CDR3 contains 15 residues. Here the CDR3 reads CATSGTGTLKEKLFF. For the CDR3, the DNA is TGTGCCACCAGCGGGACAGGGACATTAAAGGAAAAACTGTTTTTT.

The V gene is TRBV6-2 or TRBV6-3, the J gene TRBJ2-7, with TRBD1 matching 9 bases. Germline V gives CDR1 MNHEY, CDR2 SVGEGT. The trim removed 2 bases at V and 1 base at J, leaving 6 bases unmatched. The CDR3 length is 16 residues. The CDR3 region is CASSYGGQGPSYEQYV. The CDR3, as DNA: TGTGCCAGCAGTTACGGTGGACAGGGGCCTTCCTACGAGCAGTACGTC.

This clone was picked up a small number of times. This chain connects TRBV19 to TRBJ1-5, with a tentative D call TRBD1 (6 bases). The germline V gene has CDR1 LNHDA and CDR2 SQIVND (reference sequence). CDR3 size: 17 residues. Trimming stripped 4 bases from V and 7 bases from J, with 23 bases between. The CDR3 spells CASSNTFLGGPGQPQHF. DNA of the CDR3: TGTGCCAGTAGTAATACGTTTTTGGGGGGCCCAGGCCAGCCCCAGCATTTT.